This is a list of T cell receptor beta chains from one sample in a study of blood T cell repertoires in COVID-19. TCRdb's copy holds only in-frame clones and misses some; the assay was immunoSEQ multiplex PCR. The sample includes about 370,000 clones, around 87% seen only once; the top ten take over 9.5%. The sequenced sample consisted of peripheral blood. The receptor set was obtained from a woman in her thirties with COVID-19, enrolled during active disease. Both conserved end residues are part of each CDR3. Clone size, where shown, is once, few, many, or a class for clones that have expanded.

TRBJ1-2	.	TRBV18	CASSRDRAGYTF
TRBJ2-2	.	TRBV10-3	CAISESTANTGELFF
TRBJ1-6	.	TRBV18	CASSPNRSNSPLHF
TRBJ2-7	few	TRBV27	CASSWGLSYEQYF
TRBJ1-1	.	TRBV29-1	CSVERGNTEAFF
TRBJ2-3	once	TRBV7-9	CASSPGVARDTQYF
TRBJ1-1	.	TRBV19	CASSIPGGTEAFF
TRBJ2-2	once	TRBV6-4	CASSPGTYTGELFF
TRBJ2-2	.	TRBV6-5	CASNNDTGELFF
TRBJ2-3	.	TRBV29-1	CSVFIAGVPDTQYF
TRBJ1-1	once	TRBV5-1	CASSFGPEGGAFF
TRBJ2-7	once	TRBV19	CASSATVAYEQYF
TRBJ2-7	.	TRBV28	CASSLVTGRLFYEQYF